A single sample is the source of the 24 T cell receptor beta chains below, sequenced in a study of OX40 agonist ivuxolimab in advanced cancers. Only in-frame clones appear in the TCRdb table, and some are missing; sequencing was by immunoSEQ multiplex PCR. Of about 62,000 clones in the sample, around 74% are singletons; the top ten hold 11%. This material consisted of CD4+ or CD8+ T cells sorted from blood, taken in a trial of the OX40 agonist ivuxolimab. These receptors were collected from an adult with an advanced solid tumor such as melanoma, head and neck, liver or kidney cancer.

This rearrangement joins TRBV5-8 to TRBJ1-3; 8 bases fit TRBD1. V lost 0 bases to trimming and J lost 2 bases; unmatched junction nucleotides: 10. Germline lookup yields CDR1 SGHTS and CDR2 YDEGEE. The CDR3 has 18 amino acids. The CDR3: CASSLGSDPGGPGNTIYF. Written as DNA, the CDR3 is TGTGCCAGCAGCTTGGGATCTGATCCAGGGGGCCCTGGAAACACCATATATTTT.

This chain connects TRBV4-3 to TRBJ2-2; D is perhaps TRBD2 (5 bases). The CDR3 extends over 11 amino acids. Germline V gene data show CDR1 as LGHNA and CDR2 as YSLEER. The ends were cut back, 8 bases at V and 7 bases at J, with 8 bases in the middle. This CDR3 is CASGSHGELFF. In nucleotides, the CDR3 is TGCGCCAGCGGGAGCCACGGGGAGCTGTTTTTT.

The chain combines TRBV2 with TRBJ2-7, with 10 bases fitting TRBD1. CDR1 and CDR2 from the germline V gene are SNHLY and FYNNEI. The CDR3 sequence is 14 residues long. The trim removed 7 bases at V and 5 bases at J, leaving 8 bases unmatched. As DNA, the CDR3 is TGTGCCAGCATTCGACAGGGGGCGTCCCACGAGCAGTACTTC. Protein: CASIRQGASHEQYF.

V and J are TRBV13 and TRBJ2-7; 8 bases are a match to TRBD1. Germline trimming cut 4 bases from V and 3 bases from J; bases unmatched to any gene: 5. The CDR3 is made up of 14 amino acids. The germline V gene encodes CDR1 PRHDT and CDR2 FYEKMQ (reference sequence). Here the CDR3 reads CASSSGQGYYEQYF. DNA for the CDR3: TGTGCCAGCAGCTCTGGACAGGGATACTACGAGCAGTACTTC.

This chain joins TRBV7-2 and TRBJ2-7, with TRBD1 as a possible D gene (5 bases). This CDR3 is 11 amino acids long. Trimming cost V 5 bases and J 6 bases, with 8 bases left between them. Looked up from germline, CDR1 is SGHTA and CDR2 is FQGNSA. As DNA, the CDR3 is TGTGCCAGCAGCCAGACAGTCGAGCAGTACTTC. Its protein product is CASSQTVEQYF.

The J gene is TRBJ2-5, the V gene TRBV30, with D possibly TRBD2 on 5 matching bases. This CDR3 spans 15 amino acids. The germline CDR1 and CDR2 sequences are GTSNPN and SVGIG (reference sequence). V was clipped by 3 bases and J by 5 bases, with 19 bases between them. CDR3 nucleotides: TGTGCCTGGAGCTCCCCCACGGGATTTGGGGAGACCCAGTACTTC. Translated: CAWSSPTGFGETQYF.

The rearrangement uses TRBV5-6 and TRBJ1-4; D is perhaps TRBD1 (6 bases). The CDR3 length is 12 residues. Between the trimmed V and J ends, which lost 2 bases and 12 bases, there was a span of 11 bases. Germline CDR1 and CDR2: SGHDT and YYEEEE. The CDR3 DNA sequence: TGTGCCAGCAGCTTTGGAGGGGGGGAACTGTTTTTT. The encoded protein is CASSFGGGELFF.

The chain is built from TRBV2 and TRBJ2-6, with D possibly matching TRBD1 (5 bases). Germline V CDR1 and CDR2: SNHLY, FYNNEI. This CDR3 comprises 15 residues. V lost 5 bases and J lost 0, with 8 bases in between. Here the CDR3 DNA reads TGTGCCAGCAGTTTCGACAGCTCTGGGGCCAACGTCCTGACTTTC. Protein sequence: CASSFDSSGANVLTF.

This chain links TRBV30 with TRBJ2-1, with TRBD2 matching over 7 bases. Germline V gene sequence: CDR1 GTSNPN, CDR2 SVGIG (reference sequence). J was trimmed by 2 bases and V by 5 bases; bases with no gene match: 6. The CDR3 sequence is 14 residues long. The CDR3, as DNA: TGTGCCTGGCGAAGGGCGGGAGCCTACAATGAGCAGTTCTTC. The encoded protein is CAWRRAGAYNEQFF.

The genes are TRBV5-1 and TRBJ1-1, with D unresolved. The CDR3 totals 15 residues. Trimming stripped 0 bases from V and 3 bases from J, with 12 bases between. Germline V CDR1 and CDR2: SGHRS, YFSETQ. The CDR3 spells CASSLAFGPDTEAFF. For the CDR3, the DNA is TGCGCCAGCAGCTTGGCCTTCGGGCCAGACACTGAAGCTTTCTTT.

V and J are TRBV4-1 and TRBJ1-2; tentatively, D is TRBD1 (5 bases). Trimming took 3 bases from V and 3 from J, leaving 17 bases between them. The CDR3 runs 16 residues. Germline V lookup: CDR1 MGHRA, CDR2 YSYEKL. This CDR3 reads CASSQNYIRVDYGYTF. CDR3 nucleotide sequence: TGCGCCAGCAGCCAGAACTACATCAGGGTGGACTATGGCTACACCTTC.

V gene TRBV4-3 combines with J gene TRBJ2-1; maybe TRBD2 (5 bases). Germline CDR1 reads LGHNA; CDR2 reads YSLEER. This CDR3 contains 13 residues. The ends were cut back, 6 bases at V and 7 bases at J, with 13 bases in the middle. The CDR3 coding sequence is TGCGCCAGCAGGCGGGCTGGTAGAAATGAGCAGTTCTTC. Protein sequence: CASRRAGRNEQFF.

V is TRBV25-1 and J is TRBJ1-2; 11 bases map to TRBD1. CDR3 length equals 14 residues. From germline, CDR1 is MGHDK and CDR2 SYGVNS. With 7 bases clipped from V and 7 bases from J, the junction kept 8 bases outside the gene matches. CDR3 in DNA: TGTGCCAGCACTACCACCGGGACAGGGGGTGGCTACACCTTC. Translating it yields CASTTTGTGGGYTF.

This sequence joins TRBV7-9 and TRBJ2-1, with 13 nucleotides matching TRBD2. Germline V lookup: CDR1 SEHNR, CDR2 FQNEAQ (reference sequence). V lost 5 bases, J lost 6 bases, and 4 bases stayed unmatched. The CDR3 length is 15 residues. The CDR3 here is CASSVRTSGSNEQFF. CDR3 DNA: TGTGCCAGCAGCGTAAGGACTAGCGGGAGCAATGAGCAGTTCTTC.

This clone has just a few counts. The rearrangement uses TRBV5-5 and TRBJ2-4; D is uncertain. Germline loops: CDR1 SGHKS, CDR2 YYEKEE (reference sequence). There are 15 residues in the CDR3. V lost 1 base to trimming and J lost 5 bases, with 13 bases between them. The CDR3: CASSLSRLQQNIQYF. The CDR3, as DNA: TGTGCCAGCAGCTTGTCCAGACTTCAACAAAACATTCAGTACTTC.

The gene calls are TRBV29-1 and TRBJ2-1; a weak D match, TRBD2 (5 bases). This CDR3 is built from 17 residues. The germline V gene encodes CDR1 SQVTM and CDR2 ANQGSEA. Trimming took off 6 bases at V and 6 bases at J, with 27 bases between the two ends. This chain's CDR3 is CSVRPEGVRGGINEQFF. Written as DNA, the CDR3 is TGCAGCGTGAGGCCTGAGGGCGTCCGAGGAGGAATCAATGAGCAGTTCTTC.

This clone was detected once. This chain's CDR3 is CASSGGWANQPQHF. DNA of the CDR3: TGTGCCAGCAGTGGTGGGTGGGCAAATCAGCCCCAGCATTTT. J is TRBJ1-5 and V is TRBV2; D remains unclear. From germline, CDR1 is SNHLY and CDR2 FYNNEI. This CDR3 comprises 14 residues. The V and J ends lost 4 bases and 4 bases respectively, with 11 bases between them.

The chain links TRBV6-5 to TRBJ2-2, with 10 bases identical to TRBD2. This CDR3 spans 15 amino acids. The ends lost 7 bases at V and 4 bases at J; junction bases unmatched: 6. CDR1 is MNHEY and CDR2 is SVGAGI in the germline V gene. In DNA, the CDR3 is TGTGCCAGCACTCTAGCGGGAGCGGGCACCGGGGAGCTGTTTTTT. Residues: CASTLAGAGTGELFF.

The rearrangement joins TRBV4-1 to TRBJ2-2, with 12 nucleotides matching TRBD2. Germline V gives CDR1 MGHRA, CDR2 YSYEKL. This CDR3 is built from 17 residues. With V trimmed by 5 bases and J by 1 base, 5 bases remained unmatched. In DNA, the CDR3 is TGCGCCAGCAGCTTTCCGACTAGCGGGGGGAACACCGGGGAGCTGTTTTTT. Translation gives CASSFPTSGGNTGELFF.

This clone has just one count. The chain combines TRBV10-3 with TRBJ2-7; D unresolved. Germline V gene sequence: CDR1 ENHRY, CDR2 SYGVKD. Trimming shortened V by 2 bases and J by 3 bases, and 11 bases separated the two germline ends. The CDR3 sequence is 14 residues long. In DNA form, the CDR3 reads TGTGCCATCAGTGAGCCGGACCGACTCTACGAGCAGTACTTC. This translates into CAISEPDRLYEQYF.

V is TRBV19 and J is TRBJ2-7; D gene ambiguous. This CDR3 is 13 amino acids long. The V and J ends lost 4 bases and 5 bases respectively, with 12 bases between them. Germline-derived CDR1 and CDR2 are LNHDA and SQIVND (reference sequence). CDR3 sequence reads: CASSTHPPHEQYF. CDR3 in DNA: TGTGCCAGTAGTACGCATCCCCCCCACGAGCAGTACTTC.

There are many counts of this clone. The J gene is TRBJ2-7, the V gene TRBV19; D might be TRBD2 (5 bases). Looked up from germline, CDR1 is LNHDA and CDR2 is SQIVND (reference sequence). This CDR3 contains 12 residues. V was cut by 5 bases and J by 2 bases, with 7 bases left in between. CDR3 loop: CASSPGTYEQYF. The CDR3 DNA reads TGTGCCAGTAGTCCCGGGACCTACGAGCAGTACTTC. The full variable domain, with the rest looked up from reference TRBV19 and TRBJ2-7, is DGGITQSPKYLFRKEGQNVTLSCEQNLNHDAMYWYRQDPGQGLRLIYYSQIVNDFQKGDIAEGYSVSREKKESFPLTVTSAQKNPTAFYLCASSPGTYEQYFGPGTRLTVT.

This clone was picked up a small number of times. V gene TRBV29-1 combines with J gene TRBJ2-2, with D perhaps given as TRBD1 or TRBD2 (5 bases each). V was trimmed by 5 bases and J by 8 bases, leaving 9 bases between them. The CDR3 runs to 11 residues. Germline V gene sequence: CDR1 SQVTM, CDR2 ANQGSEA. Here the CDR3 DNA reads TGCAGCGTTAAGGGGACGGGGGAGCTGTTTTTT. Amino acid sequence: CSVKGTGELFF.

The chain combines TRBV9 with TRBJ2-7; D not certain. The CDR3 runs to 12 residues. Trimming cost V 7 bases and J 0 bases, with 8 bases left between them. Germline V gene data show CDR1 as SGDLS and CDR2 as YYNGEE. The CDR3 nucleotides read TGTGCCAGCGAAGGGCCCTCCTACGAGCAGTACTTC. It codes for CASEGPSYEQYF.